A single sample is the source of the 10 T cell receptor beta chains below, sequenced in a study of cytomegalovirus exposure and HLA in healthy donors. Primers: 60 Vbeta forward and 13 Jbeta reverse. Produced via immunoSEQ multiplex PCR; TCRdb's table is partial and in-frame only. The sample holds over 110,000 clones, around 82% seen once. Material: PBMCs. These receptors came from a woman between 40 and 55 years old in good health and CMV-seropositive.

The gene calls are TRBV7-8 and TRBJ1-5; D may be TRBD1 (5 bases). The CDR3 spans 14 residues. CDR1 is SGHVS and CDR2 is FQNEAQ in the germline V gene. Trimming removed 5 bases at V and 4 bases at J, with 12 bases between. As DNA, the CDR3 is TGTGCCAGCAGCCCCCAGGGTACGAATCAGCCCCAGCATTTT. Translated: CASSPQGTNQPQHF.

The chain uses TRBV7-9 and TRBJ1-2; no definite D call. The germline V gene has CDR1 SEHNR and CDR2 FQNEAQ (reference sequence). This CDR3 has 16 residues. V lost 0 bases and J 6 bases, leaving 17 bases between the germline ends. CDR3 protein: CASSLARADSENGYTF. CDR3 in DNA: TGTGCCAGCAGCTTAGCGCGGGCAGATAGCGAGAATGGCTACACCTTC.

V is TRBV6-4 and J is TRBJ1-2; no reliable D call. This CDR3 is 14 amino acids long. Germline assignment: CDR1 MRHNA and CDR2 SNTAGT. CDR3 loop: CVREEQTIAYGYTF. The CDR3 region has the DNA TGTGTAAGGGAGGAACAGACTATCGCCTATGGCTACACCTTC.

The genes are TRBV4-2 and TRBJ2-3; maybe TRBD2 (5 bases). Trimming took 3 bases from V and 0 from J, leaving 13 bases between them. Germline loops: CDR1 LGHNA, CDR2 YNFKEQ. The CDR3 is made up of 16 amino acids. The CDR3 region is CASSQTTAISTDTQYF. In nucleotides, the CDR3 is TGTGCCAGCAGCCAGACTACCGCGATTAGCACAGATACGCAGTATTTT.

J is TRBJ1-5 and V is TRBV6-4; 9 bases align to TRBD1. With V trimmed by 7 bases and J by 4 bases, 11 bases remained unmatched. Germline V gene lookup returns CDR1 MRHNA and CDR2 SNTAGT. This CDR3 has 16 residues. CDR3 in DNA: TGTGCCAGCATCTTCCGGGGACAGGGCGGAAATCAGCCCCAGCATTTT. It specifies CASIFRGQGGNQPQHF.

This CDR3 reads CATSRSGSPYEQYF. Here the CDR3 DNA reads TGTGCCACCAGCCGAAGCGGGAGCCCCTACGAGCAGTACTTC. This chain links TRBV15 with TRBJ2-7, with 8 bases lining up with TRBD2. CDR3 length: 14 residues. Germline V gives CDR1 LNHNV, CDR2 YYDKDF (reference sequence). Trimming removed 5 bases from V and 2 bases from J; junction bases left unmatched: 5.

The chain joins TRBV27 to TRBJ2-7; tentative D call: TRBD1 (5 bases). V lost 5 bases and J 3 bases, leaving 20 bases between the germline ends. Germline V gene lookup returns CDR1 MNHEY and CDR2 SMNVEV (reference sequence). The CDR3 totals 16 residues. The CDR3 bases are TGTGCCAGCAGTCCCTCGGCAGGGAATGTCGGCTACGAGCAGTACTTC. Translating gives CASSPSAGNVGYEQYF.

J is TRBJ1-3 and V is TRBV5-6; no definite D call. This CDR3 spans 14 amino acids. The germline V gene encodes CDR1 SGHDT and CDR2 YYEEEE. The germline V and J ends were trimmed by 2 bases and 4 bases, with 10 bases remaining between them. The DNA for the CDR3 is TGTGCCAGCAGCTTTCCCGGGGTCGGAAACACCATATATTTT. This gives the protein CASSFPGVGNTIYF.

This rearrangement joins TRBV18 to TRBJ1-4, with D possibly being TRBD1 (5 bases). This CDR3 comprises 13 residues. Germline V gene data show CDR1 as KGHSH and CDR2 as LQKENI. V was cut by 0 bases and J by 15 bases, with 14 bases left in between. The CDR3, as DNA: TGTGCCAGCTCACCACCGAGTCAGGACACTTTGTTTTTT. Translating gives CASSPPSQDTLFF.

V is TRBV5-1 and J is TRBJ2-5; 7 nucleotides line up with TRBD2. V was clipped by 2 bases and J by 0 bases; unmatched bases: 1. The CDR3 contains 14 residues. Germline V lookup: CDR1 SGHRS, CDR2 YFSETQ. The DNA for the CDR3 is TGCGCCAGCAGCTTTCTAGCGGACCAAGAGACCCAGTACTTC. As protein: CASSFLADQETQYF.